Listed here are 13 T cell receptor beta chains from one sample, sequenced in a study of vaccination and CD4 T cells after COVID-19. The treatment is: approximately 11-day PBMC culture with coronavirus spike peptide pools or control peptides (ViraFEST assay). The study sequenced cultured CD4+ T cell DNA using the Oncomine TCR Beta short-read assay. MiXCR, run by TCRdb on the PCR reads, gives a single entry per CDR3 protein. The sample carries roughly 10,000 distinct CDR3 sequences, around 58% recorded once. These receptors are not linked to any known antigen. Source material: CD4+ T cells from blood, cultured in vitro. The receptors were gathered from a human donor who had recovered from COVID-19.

Here the CDR3 DNA reads TGTGCCAGCAGCTCACCTACCGACACCATAACCCAGCATTTT. As protein: CASSSPTDTITQHF. V is TRBV7-2 and J is TRBJ1-5; D uncertain. CDR3 length equals 14 residues. Germline CDR1 and CDR2: SGHTA and FQGNSA. Trimming took 4 bases from V and 11 from J, leaving 18 bases between them.

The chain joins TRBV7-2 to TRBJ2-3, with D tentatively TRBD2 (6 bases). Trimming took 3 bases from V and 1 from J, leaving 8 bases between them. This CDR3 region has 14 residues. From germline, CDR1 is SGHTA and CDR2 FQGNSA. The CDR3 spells CASSFGSGTDTQYF. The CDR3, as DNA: TGTGCCAGCAGCTTCGGGAGCGGCACAGATACGCAGTATTTT. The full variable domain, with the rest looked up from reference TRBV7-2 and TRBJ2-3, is GAGVSQSPSNKVTEKGKDVELRCDPISGHTALYWYRQSLGQGLEFLIYFQGNSAPDKSGLPSDRFSAERTGGSVSTLTIQRTQQEDSAVYLCASSFGSGTDTQYFGPGTRLTVL.

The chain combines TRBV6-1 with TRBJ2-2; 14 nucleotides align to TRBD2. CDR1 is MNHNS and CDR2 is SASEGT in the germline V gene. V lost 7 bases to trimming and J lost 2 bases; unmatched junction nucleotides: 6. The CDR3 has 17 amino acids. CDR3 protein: CASTRLAGGLNTGELFF. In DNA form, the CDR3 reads TGTGCCAGCACCCGACTAGCGGGAGGGTTAAACACCGGGGAGCTGTTTTTT.

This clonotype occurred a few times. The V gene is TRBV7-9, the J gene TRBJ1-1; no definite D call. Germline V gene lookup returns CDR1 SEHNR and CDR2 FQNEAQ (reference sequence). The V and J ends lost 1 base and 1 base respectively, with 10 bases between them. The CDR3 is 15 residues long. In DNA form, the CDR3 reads TGTGCCAGCAGCTTAGTCCGGGGAGGGAACACTGAAGCTTTCTTT. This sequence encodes CASSLVRGGNTEAFF.

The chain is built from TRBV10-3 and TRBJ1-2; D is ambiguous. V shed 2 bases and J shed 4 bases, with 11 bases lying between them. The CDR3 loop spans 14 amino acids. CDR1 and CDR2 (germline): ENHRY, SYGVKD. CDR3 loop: CAISEGPRGYGYTF. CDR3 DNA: TGTGCCATCAGTGAGGGGCCACGGGGCTATGGCTACACCTTC.

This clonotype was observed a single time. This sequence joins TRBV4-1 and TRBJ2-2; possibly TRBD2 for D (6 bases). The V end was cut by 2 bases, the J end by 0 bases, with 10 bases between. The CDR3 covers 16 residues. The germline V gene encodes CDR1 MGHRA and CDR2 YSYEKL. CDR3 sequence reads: CASSQRLAPNTGELFF. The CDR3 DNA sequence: TGCGCCAGCAGCCAACGCCTAGCGCCGAACACCGGGGAGCTGTTTTTT.

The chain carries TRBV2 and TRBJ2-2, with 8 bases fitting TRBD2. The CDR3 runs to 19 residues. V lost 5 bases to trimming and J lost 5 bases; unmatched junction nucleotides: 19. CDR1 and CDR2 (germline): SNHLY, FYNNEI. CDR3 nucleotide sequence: TGTGCCAGCAGTCGCGGGGGGTTTGCGCGCGGGAGAGCGACCGGGGAGCTGTTTTTT. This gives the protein CASSRGGFARGRATGELFF. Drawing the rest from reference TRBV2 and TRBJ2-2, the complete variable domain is EPEVTQTPSHQVTQMGQEVILRCVPISNHLYFYWYRQILGQKVEFLVSFYNNEISEKSEIFDDQFSVERPDGSNFTLKIRSTKLEDSAMYFCASSRGGFARGRATGELFFGEGSRLTVL.

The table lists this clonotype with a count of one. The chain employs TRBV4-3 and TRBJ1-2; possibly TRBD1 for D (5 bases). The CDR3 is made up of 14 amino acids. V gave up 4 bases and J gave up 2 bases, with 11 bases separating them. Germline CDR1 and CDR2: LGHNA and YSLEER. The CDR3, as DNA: TGCGCCAGCAGCCCCCTGGGGGGGAACTATGGCTACACCTTC. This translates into CASSPLGGNYGYTF.

The CDR3 region is CASSKREGLFYEQYF. For the CDR3, the DNA is TGTGCCAGCTCAAAGCGGGAGGGACTTTTCTACGAGCAGTACTTC. The chain recombines TRBV18 with TRBJ2-7, with TRBD2 identical over 10 bases. Trimming cost V 5 bases and J 3 bases; bases outside gene matches: 7. The CDR3 consists of 15 residues. The V gene's germline CDR1 is KGHSH and CDR2 LQKENI.

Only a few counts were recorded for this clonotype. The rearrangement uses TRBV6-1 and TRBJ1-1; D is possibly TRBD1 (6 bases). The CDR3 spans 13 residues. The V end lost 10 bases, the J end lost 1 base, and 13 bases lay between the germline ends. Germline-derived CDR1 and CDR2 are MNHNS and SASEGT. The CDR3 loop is CATAQTGNTEAFF. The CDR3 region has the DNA TGTGCCACCGCTCAGACAGGGAACACTGAAGCTTTCTTT.

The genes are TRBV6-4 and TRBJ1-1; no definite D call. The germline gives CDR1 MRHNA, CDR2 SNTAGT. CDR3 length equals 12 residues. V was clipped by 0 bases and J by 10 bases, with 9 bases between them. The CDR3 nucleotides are TGTGCCAGCAGTGACTCGCAAGGGAGAGCTTTCTTT. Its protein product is CASSDSQGRAFF.

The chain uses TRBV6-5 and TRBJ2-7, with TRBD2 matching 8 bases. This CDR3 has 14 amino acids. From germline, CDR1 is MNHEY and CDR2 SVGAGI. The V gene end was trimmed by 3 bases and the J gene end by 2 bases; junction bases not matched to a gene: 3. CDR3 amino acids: CASSYSAGAYEQYF. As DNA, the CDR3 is TGTGCCAGCAGTTATTCAGCGGGGGCCTACGAGCAGTACTTC.

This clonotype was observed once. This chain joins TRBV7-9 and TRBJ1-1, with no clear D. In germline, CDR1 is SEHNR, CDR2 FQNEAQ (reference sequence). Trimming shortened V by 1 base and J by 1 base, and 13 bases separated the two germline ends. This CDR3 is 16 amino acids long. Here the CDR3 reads CASSLGPPGENTEAFF. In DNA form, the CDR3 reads TGTGCCAGCAGCTTAGGACCCCCAGGAGAGAACACTGAAGCTTTCTTT. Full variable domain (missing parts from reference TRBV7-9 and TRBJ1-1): DTGVSQNPRHKITKRGQNVTFRCDPISEHNRLYWYRQTLGQGPEFLTYFQNEAQLEKSRLLSDRFSAERPKGSFSTLEIQRTEQGDSAMYLCASSLGPPGENTEAFFGQGTRLTVV.